One sample yielded the 27 T cell receptor beta chains listed below, sequenced in a study of shared clonotypes between healthy human individuals. Data came from immunoSEQ multiplex PCR; TCRdb stores just in-frame clones and leaves some out. The profile shows 640,000 or so clones, 72% of them singletons. Sequenced input: memory CD4+ T cells sorted from blood. Noted subset: CD45RA-negative fraction. Source of these receptors: a woman in her 30s in good health.

The rearrangement links TRBV20-1 to TRBJ2-5; D unresolved. The CDR3 is 11 amino acids. CDR1 and CDR2 from the germline V gene are DFQATT and SNEGSKA (reference sequence). The germline V and J ends were trimmed by 0 bases and 6 bases, with 5 bases remaining between them. CDR3 nucleotide sequence: TGCAGTGCTAGAGATTCGAAGACCCAGTACTTC. Translation gives CSARDSKTQYF.

The V and J genes are TRBV11-2 and TRBJ2-2; D is possibly TRBD1 (6 bases). CDR3 length: 17 residues. The germline V and J ends were trimmed by 3 bases and 4 bases, with 18 bases remaining between them. The V gene's germline CDR1 is SGHAT and CDR2 FQNNGV. The CDR3 loop reads CASSFVTGHLGTGELFF. CDR3 DNA sequence: TGTGCCAGCAGCTTCGTGACAGGACATTTAGGCACCGGGGAGCTGTTTTTT.

The rearrangement links TRBV7-9 to TRBJ1-2; D is ambiguous. The CDR3 runs to 13 residues. V dropped 4 bases and J dropped 4 bases, with 10 bases sitting between them. Germline V gives CDR1 SEHNR, CDR2 FQNEAQ (reference sequence). CDR3 in amino acids: CASSSLVGYGYTF. In DNA form, the CDR3 reads TGTGCCAGCAGCTCCCTGGTTGGCTATGGCTACACCTTC.

This clone was picked up a small number of times. The chain employs TRBV25-1 and TRBJ1-5, with 8 nucleotides matching TRBD1. Germline V gives CDR1 MGHDK, CDR2 SYGVNS. CDR3 length equals 14 residues. Germline trimming cut 4 bases from V and 7 bases from J; bases unmatched to any gene: 6. The CDR3: CASSGQGFNQPQHF. CDR3 DNA sequence: TGTGCCAGCAGTGGACAGGGGTTTAACCAGCCCCAGCATTTT.

The chain has TRBV7-3 and TRBJ2-2, with D tentatively TRBD1 (6 bases). This CDR3 region has 14 residues. Germline-derived CDR1 and CDR2 are SGHTA and FQGTGA. V was clipped by 5 bases and J by 3 bases, with 10 bases between them. Here the CDR3 reads CASSTGQHTGELFF. The CDR3 DNA follows: TGTGCCAGCAGCACCGGACAGCACACCGGGGAGCTGTTTTTT.

CDR3 coding DNA: TGCGCCAGCAGTCAATTACAGCCCCAGCATTTT. Its protein product is CASSQLQPQHF. The chain is built from TRBV23-1 and TRBJ1-5, with D hard to call. TRBV23-1 is an open reading frame whose function is uncertain. There are 11 residues in the CDR3. Trimming left V 1 base short and J 7 bases short, with 2 bases between.

This chain links TRBV6-5 with TRBJ1-2; D might be TRBD1 (5 bases). Germline V CDR1 and CDR2: MNHEY, SVGAGI. CDR3 length: 13 amino acids. V was shortened by 9 bases and J by 9 bases, with 20 bases between the two germline ends. This chain's CDR3 is CASTGYSEGRYTF. The DNA of the CDR3 is TGTGCCAGTACTGGTTACTCCGAGGGACGCTACACCTTC.

The V gene is TRBV19, the J gene TRBJ1-4; 7 bases are a match to TRBD1. The CDR3 loop spans 16 amino acids. Germline-derived CDR1 and CDR2 are LNHDA and SQIVND (reference sequence). Losses at the gene ends were 3 bases for V and 8 bases for J; bases not matched to a gene: 12. DNA for the CDR3: TGTGCCAGTAGTATGGGAAGTGGGACAGCCTTCGAAAAACTGTTTTTT. As protein: CASSMGSGTAFEKLFF.

The chain uses TRBV19 and TRBJ1-3; 8 nucleotides match TRBD1. Germline CDR1 and CDR2: LNHDA and SQIVND (reference sequence). J gave up 4 bases and V 2 bases, and 4 bases lay outside the gene matches. The CDR3 has 15 residues. The CDR3 DNA follows: TGTGCCAGTAGTATACAGGGGGCTTCCGGAAACACCATATATTTT. As protein: CASSIQGASGNTIYF.

Comments on this clone: Other nucleotide sequences from this sample produce the same CDR3. The rearrangement uses TRBV11-2 and TRBJ2-2, with D unresolved. Germline values: CDR1 SGHAT, CDR2 FQNNGV. V lost 3 bases, J lost 5 bases, and 4 bases lay in between. The CDR3 runs to 12 residues. Here the CDR3 reads CASSLRTGELFF. Here the CDR3 DNA reads TGTGCCAGCAGCTTGAGGACCGGGGAGCTGTTTTTT.

This chain uses TRBV7-6 with TRBJ2-1; D not resolved. Trimming stripped 5 bases from V and 5 bases from J, with 10 bases between. The CDR3 consists of 13 residues. Germline values: CDR1 SGHVS, CDR2 FNYEAQ. CDR3 loop: CASSPRLDNEQFF. CDR3 bases: TGTGCCAGCAGCCCTCGGCTAGACAATGAGCAGTTCTTC.

The rearrangement links TRBV2 to TRBJ1-1; 10 positions match TRBD1. The CDR3 spans 15 residues. CDR1 and CDR2 from the germline V gene are SNHLY and FYNNEI. The junction had 4 bases not matched to a gene; V was cut back by 5 bases and J by 1 base. CDR3 residues: CASSWTGGRNTEAFF. The DNA for the CDR3 is TGTGCCAGCAGTTGGACAGGGGGAAGGAACACTGAAGCTTTCTTT.

J is TRBJ1-3 and V is TRBV28; perhaps TRBD1 as D (5 bases). V lost 2 bases to trimming and J lost 0 bases, with 14 bases between them. The CDR3 loop spans 17 amino acids. Looked up from germline, CDR1 is MDHEN and CDR2 is SYDVKM. DNA of the CDR3: TGTGCCAGCAGTTTAGCTGGTGCAGGGCTCTCTGGAAACACCATATATTTT. Translated: CASSLAGAGLSGNTIYF.

The chain couples TRBV28 to TRBJ2-3; maybe TRBD2 (6 bases). The V gene lost 5 bases and the J gene lost 5 bases, with 17 bases spanning the gap. This CDR3 has 15 residues. Germline V CDR1 and CDR2: MDHEN, SYDVKM. This CDR3 is CASSRRGTARDTQYF. CDR3 bases: TGTGCCAGCAGTAGACGGGGGACCGCTAGAGATACGCAGTATTTT.

V and J are TRBV5-4 and TRBJ2-2; 11 nucleotides match TRBD1. This CDR3 comprises 16 residues. Germline CDR1 and CDR2: SGHNT and YYREEE (reference sequence). V shed 3 bases and J 4 bases; nucleotides not matched to a gene: 5. CDR3 sequence (DNA): TGTGCCAGCAGCTCACCGGGACAGGGGGTCACCGGGGAGCTGTTTTTT. It specifies CASSSPGQGVTGELFF.

The chain combines TRBV19 with TRBJ2-3; the match to TRBD2 covers 10 bases. This CDR3 is 15 amino acids long. Germline trimming cut 5 bases from V and 2 bases from J; bases unmatched to any gene: 4. The germline V gene has CDR1 LNHDA and CDR2 SQIVND (reference sequence). The DNA for the CDR3 is TGTGCCAGTAGTGAGACTAGCGGGTTCACAGATACGCAGTATTTT. Its translation is CASSETSGFTDTQYF.

V is TRBV5-4 and J is TRBJ2-3, with 9 bases fitting TRBD2. The CDR3 runs 16 residues. The germline V gene has CDR1 SGHNT and CDR2 YYREEE (reference sequence). V trimming: 4 bases; J trimming: 5 bases; junction bases outside the gene matches: 11. The CDR3 bases are TGTGCCAGCAGCCCGGACCTAGCGGGACGGGGAGATACGCAGTATTTT. It codes for CASSPDLAGRGDTQYF. Full variable domain (missing parts from reference TRBV5-4 and TRBJ2-3): ETGVTQSPTHLIKTRGQQVTLRCSSQSGHNTVSWYQQALGQGPQFIFQYYREEENGRGNFPPRFSGLQFPNYSSELNVNALELDDSALYLCASSPDLAGRGDTQYFGPGTRLTVL.

This chain joins TRBV6-1 and TRBJ2-5; unclear D gene. This CDR3 comprises 14 residues. V gave up 5 bases and J gave up 5 bases, with 15 bases separating them. Germline CDR1 MNHNS, CDR2 SASEGT. The CDR3 reads CASSPGPGLETQYF. The CDR3 bases are TGTGCCAGCAGTCCCGGACCGGGTTTGGAGACCCAGTACTTC.

This sequence joins TRBV10-3 and TRBJ1-3; no definite D call. The CDR3 runs to 15 residues. The V end lost 0 bases, the J end lost 0 bases, and 6 bases lay between the germline ends. Germline V lookup: CDR1 ENHRY, CDR2 SYGVKD. CDR3 DNA sequence: TGTGCCATCAGTGAGTCGGCAGCCTCTGGAAACACCATATATTTT. Translating gives CAISESAASGNTIYF.

This chain joins TRBV27 and TRBJ2-3; tentatively, D is TRBD1 (5 bases). This CDR3 comprises 16 residues. Germline V gene data show CDR1 as MNHEY and CDR2 as SMNVEV (reference sequence). V shed 5 bases and J shed 4 bases, with 19 bases lying between them. The CDR3 is CASSPTYQGRADTQYF. CDR3 nucleotide sequence: TGTGCCAGCAGTCCGACATATCAGGGTCGGGCAGATACGCAGTATTTT.

The table lists this clone with a few counts. A much more abundant neighbour one base away suggests this may be a read error. The same CDR3 can be traced to other DNA sequences in this sample. This sequence joins TRBV7-3 and TRBJ1-1, with D possibly being TRBD1 (5 bases). Germline CDR1 SGHTA, CDR2 FQGTGA. Trimming left V 5 bases short and J 0 bases short, with 7 bases between. The CDR3 has 13 residues. CDR3 sequence reads: CASSETVNTEAFF. The CDR3, as DNA: TGTGCCAGCAGCGAGACAGTGAACACTGAAGCTTTCTTT.

The V and J genes are TRBV18 and TRBJ1-1; D call uncertain. The CDR3 totals 12 residues. V lost 4 bases and J 5 bases, leaving 8 bases between the germline ends. Germline V gene data show CDR1 as KGHSH and CDR2 as LQKENI. The CDR3 loop reads CASSRRDTEAFF. CDR3 sequence (DNA): TGTGCCAGCTCACGGAGGGATACTGAAGCTTTCTTT.

The V gene is TRBV18, the J gene TRBJ1-1, with TRBD1 as a possible D gene (6 bases). Between the trimmed V and J ends, which lost 0 bases and 7 bases, there was a span of 12 bases. Germline CDR1 is KGHSH and CDR2 is LQKENI. The CDR3 is 14 residues long. The CDR3 DNA reads as TGTGCCAGCTCACCACCGGGACAAGGAGATGAAGCTTTCTTT. This gives the protein CASSPPGQGDEAFF.

A remark on this clone: Other DNA sequences in the sample encode the same CDR3. V usage is TRBV7-8 and J usage is TRBJ2-7, with 10 bases aligning to TRBD1. V was clipped by 5 bases and J by 4 bases; unmatched bases: 5. The CDR3 is 14 amino acids. Germline V gives CDR1 SGHVS, CDR2 FQNEAQ. The chain's CDR3 is CASSPRTGGYEQYF. The CDR3 nucleotides read TGTGCCAGCAGCCCCAGGACAGGGGGATACGAGCAGTACTTC.

This chain uses TRBV29-1 with TRBJ2-7, with TRBD2 matching 7 bases. The germline CDR1 and CDR2 sequences are SQVTM and ANQGSEA. With 6 bases clipped from V and 1 base from J, the junction kept 3 bases outside the gene matches. The CDR3 is 12 amino acids. DNA of the CDR3: TGCAGCGTCCGGGAGGTTTCCTACGAGCAGTACTTC. Translation gives CSVREVSYEQYF.

This chain connects TRBV18 to TRBJ1-4; 7 positions agree with TRBD1. This CDR3 comprises 16 residues. Germline CDR1 is KGHSH and CDR2 is LQKENI. After removal of 3 bases from V and 6 bases from J, the junction contained 10 bases not matched to a gene. In DNA form, the CDR3 reads TGTGCCAGCTCACCTAGTCGACAGGGAGAGTATGAAAAACTGTTTTTT. It is translated as CASSPSRQGEYEKLFF.

This chain links TRBV5-4 with TRBJ1-1; 7 nucleotides align to TRBD1. CDR3 size: 14 residues. The V gene end was trimmed by 4 bases and the J gene end by 2 bases; junction bases not matched to a gene: 5. The V gene's germline CDR1 is SGHNT and CDR2 YYREEE (reference sequence). DNA of the CDR3: TGTGCCAGCAGCCCGGGACAGACCAACACTGAAGCTTTCTTT. Its protein is CASSPGQTNTEAFF.